These T cell receptor delta chains were read from a single sample in a study of delta chains in infants with herpesvirus infections. TCRdb re-analyzed the RT-PCR reads via CATT. This sample has hundreds of delta-chain clones; around 12% occur once, and the top ten carry under 50%. Sample: peripheral blood, taken at time point 2 of longitudinal follow-up. These receptors were obtained from a human donor who was a Ugandan infant, either HIV-exposed or HIV-unexposed (not recorded which). The CDR3 runs from the conserved cysteine through the conserved F or W. The order of the fields is D gene, J gene, clone size, V gene, CDR3 DNA, CDR3 protein. The D gene is left open where the match is weak. Clone size, where shown, is once, few, many, or a class for clones that have expanded.

TRDD3	TRDJ1	large	TRAV29/DV5	TGTGCAGCAAGAAGGGACCCCATACGGGACTCTGGGGATATTAAACTCATCTTT	CAARRDPIRDSGDIKLIF
.	TRDJ1	.	TRDV2	TGTGCCTGTGACAAGGTGGGGGGCACCGATAAACTCATCTTT	CACDKVGGTDKLIF
TRDD3	TRDJ3	.	TRDV2	TGTGCCTGTGACACCGTGGGGGATACCTGGGACACCCGACAGATGTTTTTC	CACDTVGDTWDTRQMFF
.	TRDJ3	large	TRDV2	TGTGCCTGTGACCCCATTATTTCCTGGGACACCCGACAGATGTTTTTC	CACDPIISWDTRQMFF
TRDD3	TRDJ1	.	TRDV2	TGTGCCTGTGACGTACTGGGGGACTCAACCGATAAACTCATCTTT	CACDVLGDSTDKLIF
TRDD3	TRDJ1	hyperexpanded	TRDV2	TGTGCCTGTGACATCCATCCTGTACTGGGGGACCCCTACACCGATAAACTCATCTTT	CACDIHPVLGDPYTDKLIF
.	TRDJ3	large	TRDV2	TGTGCCTGTGACACGGCCGGGGAACCATTACGATCCTGGGACACCCGACAGATGTTTTTC	CACDTAGEPLRSWDTRQMFF
.	TRDJ1	hyperexpanded	TRDV2	TGTGCCTGTTCACAATTGGCGGCCCCGTACACCGATAAACTCATCTTT	CACSQLAAPYTDKLIF